A single sample is the source of the 18 T cell receptor beta chains below, sequenced in a study of blood T cells in healthy people across ages. The use of a sample-barcoded 5' primer and a J-beta primer mix characterized a second PCR of roughly 6 to 12 cycles. From the 5' RACE reads, TCRdb called clonotypes with MiXCR, one entry per CDR3 protein. The sample carries 450,000 to 600,000 distinct CDR3 sequences, about a quarter recorded once. Another study also made use of these data, one on T cells of mothers and their children.

The sequenced material came from blood. The receptors here all came from a boy aged 2 to 9 in good health.

This sequence joins TRBV5-1 and TRBJ2-3; D may be TRBD1 (8 bases). Between the trimmed V and J ends, which lost 4 bases and 4 bases, there was a span of 22 bases. Germline CDR1 is SGHRS and CDR2 is YFSETQ. The CDR3 runs 17 residues. The CDR3 bases are TGCGCCAGCAGCCCCCCGTCGACAGGGGCGGGGGCAGATACGCAGTATTTT. It codes for CASSPPSTGAGADTQYF. The full variable domain, rest sourced from reference TRBV5-1 and TRBJ2-3, is KAGVTQTPRYLIKTRGQQVTLSCSPISGHRSVSWYQQTPGQGLQFLFEYFSETQRNKGNFPGRFSGRQFSNSRSEMNVSTLELGDSALYLCASSPPSTGAGADTQYFGPGTRLTVL.

Of note for this clonotype: Germline and junction disagree at one end, which may indicate a read error. The genes are TRBV5-5 and TRBJ1-4, with D hard to call. This CDR3 has 15 amino acids. CDR1 SGHKS and CDR2 YYEKEE come from the germline V gene (reference sequence). The CDR3 DNA is TGTGCCAACAGCTTGGCCTGGGCTACTAATGAAAAACTGTTTTTT. It specifies CANSLAWATNEKLFF.

This clonotype was counted a few times. The genes are TRBV11-2 and TRBJ2-1; D may be TRBD2 (7 bases). The J call is uncertain, as TRBJ2-5 better fits the DNA end. The germline V gene has CDR1 SGHAT and CDR2 FQNNGV. CDR3 length: 17 residues. The CDR3 spells CASSLALGRGPQETQYF. The CDR3 DNA follows: TGTGCCAGCAGCTTAGCGCTGGGGCGGGGGCCCCAAGAGACCCAGTACTTC.

The gene calls are TRBV15 and TRBJ1-6, with 8 nucleotides matching TRBD1. CDR1 is LNHNV and CDR2 is YYDKDF in the germline V gene (reference sequence). This CDR3 has 14 residues. Unmatched junction bases numbered 6, after V lost 4 bases and J lost 10 bases. CDR3 bases: TGTGCCACCAGCAAAGACAGGGGTGGCTCACCCCTCCACTTT. Its translation is CATSKDRGGSPLHF.

V is TRBV20-1 and J is TRBJ2-1, with 10 positions matching TRBD2. The CDR3 has 18 residues. The V and J ends lost 0 bases and 4 bases, in that order; junction bases with no gene match: 12. CDR1 is DFQATT, CDR2 SNEGSKA, per germline (reference sequence). The CDR3 is CSARDGERTSGPYNEQFF. As DNA, the CDR3 is TGCAGTGCTAGAGACGGGGAGAGGACTAGCGGACCTTACAATGAGCAGTTCTTC.

In this sample, this clonotype turned up a few times. The rearrangement links TRBV4-2 to TRBJ2-5; 11 bases agree with TRBD2. V shed 0 bases, J shed 3 bases, and the junction held 9 bases outside the gene matches. CDR3 length: 18 residues. Germline V gene sequence: CDR1 LGHNA, CDR2 YNFKEQ. The CDR3 loop is CASSQDLASGGSEETQYF. The CDR3 DNA reads as TGTGCCAGCAGCCAAGATTTGGCTAGCGGGGGGTCTGAAGAGACCCAGTACTTC.

This clonotype has only a few counts. The genes are TRBV7-9 and TRBJ2-1; TRBD2 agrees at 9 bases. CDR1 SEHNR and CDR2 FQNEAQ come from the germline V gene (reference sequence). The CDR3 covers 15 residues. After removal of 5 bases from V and 3 bases from J, the junction contained 5 bases not matched to a gene. The CDR3 DNA follows: TGTGCCAGCAGCCCGGTAGCGGGAGTCTACAATGAGCAGTTCTTC. Its protein is CASSPVAGVYNEQFF.

This clonotype was found a few times. V and J are TRBV3-1 and TRBJ2-7; the D call may be TRBD1 or TRBD2 (5 bases each). The CDR3 is 15 residues long. Germline V CDR1 and CDR2: LGHDT, YNNKEL (reference sequence). With 6 bases removed from V and 1 base from J, the gap between germline ends came to 16 bases. CDR3 loop: CASSTTGTGSYEQYF. The DNA for the CDR3 is TGTGCCAGCAGTACGACCGGGACGGGGTCCTACGAGCAGTACTTC.

The rearrangement uses TRBV6-6 and TRBJ2-5; TRBD2 aligns across 7 bases. V trimming: 5 bases; J trimming: 11 bases; junction bases outside the gene matches: 11. In germline, CDR1 is MNHNY, CDR2 SVGAGI (reference sequence). This CDR3 contains 13 residues. The CDR3 loop reads CASSPSGVGEQYF. The CDR3, as DNA: TGTGCCAGCAGTCCCAGCGGGGTGGGTGAGCAGTACTTC.

In the case of this clonotype: One end of the junction fails to match germline, which may point to a read error. CDR3 nucleotide sequence: TGTGCCAGCGGCGTAGCGGGGAGGACAGATACGCAGTATTTT. Protein: CASGVAGRTDTQYF. The rearrangement links TRBV9 to TRBJ2-3; 8 bases fit TRBD2. Germline CDR1 SGDLS, CDR2 YYNGEE. The CDR3 sequence is 14 residues long. Drawing the rest from reference TRBV9 and TRBJ2-3, the complete variable domain is DSGVTQTPKHLITATGQRVTLRCSPRSGDLSVYWYQQSLDQGLQFLIQYYNGEERAKGNILERFSAQQFPDLHSELNLSSLELGDSALYFCASGVAGRTDTQYFGPGTRLTVL.

This clonotype appeared many times. This rearrangement joins TRBV7-3 to TRBJ1-6; D is possibly TRBD1 (6 bases). Germline CDR1 SGHTA, CDR2 FQGTGA. Deletions cut 5 bases from V and 3 bases from J, with 11 bases between. This CDR3 has 15 residues. This CDR3 reads CASSTGTLYNSPLHF. The CDR3 nucleotides are TGTGCCAGCAGCACCGGGACACTCTATAATTCACCCCTCCACTTT.

This clonotype was detected ten times or more. This rearrangement joins TRBV20-1 to TRBJ2-5; the D is unclear. There are 11 residues in the CDR3. The V and J ends lost 5 bases and 1 base respectively, with 5 bases between them. The germline V gene has CDR1 DFQATT and CDR2 SNEGSKA (reference sequence). The CDR3: CSARSQETQYF. The CDR3 nucleotides read TGCAGTGCTCGGTCCCAAGAGACCCAGTACTTC.

The rearrangement links TRBV5-1 to TRBJ2-5; tentatively, D is TRBD2 (5 bases). The germline V gene has CDR1 SGHRS and CDR2 YFSETQ. The CDR3 covers 14 residues. With 0 bases removed from V and 5 bases from J, the gap between germline ends came to 11 bases. CDR3 amino acids: CASSLGGPEETQYF. CDR3 nucleotides: TGCGCCAGCAGCTTGGGAGGGCCGGAGGAGACCCAGTACTTC.

This clonotype has more than one count but fewer than ten. V gene TRBV12-3 or TRBV12-4 combines with J gene TRBJ1-2; the D gene is possibly TRBD1 (6 bases). The CDR3 runs 15 residues. V was shortened by 6 bases and J by 4 bases, with 18 bases between the two germline ends. The CDR3 sequence: CASSRAGERSYGYTF. The CDR3 DNA sequence: TGTGCCAGCAGCCGAGCAGGGGAGCGGAGCTATGGCTACACCTTC.

This clonotype occurred a few times. The CDR3 does not end in the conserved phenylalanine or tryptophan, so this is likely a read error. The limits of the CDR3 on the DNA are not certain, so only TCRdb's listed CDR3 is given. J is TRBJ1-4 and V is TRBV20-1; TRBD1, as called in the table, went unchecked against the DNA. The germline V gene encodes CDR1 DFQATT and CDR2 SNEGSKA (reference sequence). The CDR3 totals 10 residues, both ends included. CDR3 sequence reads: CSARGTGDPI.

With regard to this clonotype: Sequence at one end of the junction differs from germline and may be a read error. The chain has TRBV5-5 and TRBJ1-4; 11 bases line up with TRBD1. The CDR3 runs 14 residues. Germline V lookup: CDR1 SGHKS, CDR2 YYEKEE (reference sequence). The CDR3 sequence: CATSFGTGGEKLFF. DNA for the CDR3: TGTGCCACCAGCTTCGGGACAGGGGGTGAAAAACTGTTTTTT.

This clonotype was observed a handful of times. The V call is TRBV7-9, the J call TRBJ2-1; D unresolved. CDR1 and CDR2 from the germline V gene are SEHNR and FQNEAQ (reference sequence). This CDR3 is 15 amino acids long. Trimming cost V 6 bases and J 0 bases, with 12 bases left between them. In DNA form, the CDR3 reads TGTGCCAGCAGGTCGACCGATAGCTCCTACAATGAGCAGTTCTTC. Protein product: CASRSTDSSYNEQFF.

The genes are TRBV30 and TRBJ1-1; D perhaps matches TRBD1 (5 bases). Germline CDR1 reads GTSNPN; CDR2 reads SVGIG (reference sequence). The CDR3 spans 15 residues. The V and J ends lost 0 bases and 6 bases respectively, with 17 bases between them. CDR3 protein: CAWSVEAVRDSEAFF. The DNA of the CDR3 is TGTGCCTGGAGTGTAGAAGCTGTCCGGGACTCTGAAGCTTTCTTT.